The next 14 T cell receptor beta chains were all read from a single sample in a study of blood T cell repertoires in COVID-19. TCRdb's copy holds only in-frame clones and misses some; the assay was immunoSEQ multiplex PCR. This table holds over 100,000 clones, around four fifths found once. The sample taken for sequencing was peripheral blood. These receptors came from a man aged 65 to 85 with acute or convalescent COVID-19.

The rearrangement joins TRBV19 to TRBJ1-2, with TRBD1 identical over 8 bases. The J segment lost 5 bases and the V segment lost 6 bases, leaving 5 bases of the junction unmatched. The CDR3 extends over 13 amino acids. Per the germline V gene, CDR1 is LNHDA and CDR2 is SQIVND (reference sequence). The CDR3 nucleotides are TGTGCCAGTAGAACAGGGGGAGAATATGGCTACACCTTC. This translates into CASRTGGEYGYTF.

The V call is TRBV29-1, the J call TRBJ1-2, with D possibly TRBD1 on 6 matching bases. From germline, CDR1 is SQVTM and CDR2 ANQGSEA. This CDR3 has 12 amino acids. CDR3 amino acids: CAGVAFNYGYTF. The CDR3 DNA reads as TGCGCAGGGGTCGCCTTTAACTATGGCTACACCTTC.

On this clone: An end of the junction does not agree with germline; a read error may underlie this. V usage is TRBV20-1 and J usage is TRBJ2-3; the D is unclear. Germline CDR1 DFQATT, CDR2 SNEGSKA (reference sequence). The CDR3 totals 10 residues. The CDR3 reads CSPSTDTQYF. DNA for the CDR3: TGCAGTCCTAGCACAGATACGCAGTATTTT.

The chain joins TRBV19 to TRBJ1-2; tentative D call: TRBD1 (5 bases). The germline V and J ends were trimmed by 3 bases and 2 bases, with 10 bases remaining between them. CDR1 LNHDA and CDR2 SQIVND come from the germline V gene (reference sequence). The CDR3 runs to 14 residues. This CDR3 is CASSMQGRNYGYTF. CDR3 sequence (DNA): TGTGCCAGTAGTATGCAGGGTAGGAACTATGGCTACACCTTC.

The rearrangement links TRBV14 to TRBJ2-3; TRBD1 agrees at 7 bases. V shed 4 bases, J shed 0 bases, and the junction held 4 bases outside the gene matches. The CDR3 extends over 15 amino acids. Germline-derived CDR1 and CDR2 are SGHDN and FVKESK. The CDR3 reads CASSPGTASTDTQYF. The CDR3, as DNA: TGTGCCAGCAGCCCCGGGACAGCTAGCACAGATACGCAGTATTTT.

V gene TRBV28 combines with J gene TRBJ1-5; tentative D call: TRBD1 (5 bases). The CDR3 sequence is 16 residues long. Germline values: CDR1 MDHEN, CDR2 SYDVKM. The ends were cut back, 3 bases at V and 0 bases at J, with 12 bases in the middle. The CDR3 DNA is TGTGCCAGCAGTTTGGTCTGGGGCAATAGCAATCAGCCCCAGCATTTT. It codes for CASSLVWGNSNQPQHF.

A single count supports this clone. The chain links TRBV30 to TRBJ2-3; D is ambiguous. Germline V CDR1 and CDR2: GTSNPN, SVGIG (reference sequence). V lost 1 base and J lost 5, with 7 bases in between. This CDR3 has 12 residues. This CDR3 reads CAWSGGGDTQYF. Written as DNA, the CDR3 is TGTGCCTGGAGTGGAGGCGGAGATACGCAGTATTTT. Full variable domain (rest looked up from reference TRBV30 and TRBJ2-3): SQTIHQWPATLVQPVGSPLSLECTVEGTSNPNLYWYRQAAGRGLQLLFYSVGIGQISSEVPQNLSASRPQDRQFILSSKKLLLSDSGFYLCAWSGGGDTQYFGPGTRLTVL.

This clone appeared a few times. V usage is TRBV10-2 and J usage is TRBJ2-2; 12 bases align to TRBD2. Looked up from germline, CDR1 is WSHSY and CDR2 is SAAADI. This CDR3 comprises 17 residues. V dropped 4 bases and J dropped 1; count of bases not matched to a gene: 4. CDR3 DNA: TGCGCCAGCAGTGTCAGGGGACTAGCGGGGAACACCGGGGAGCTGTTTTTT. It yields the protein CASSVRGLAGNTGELFF.

The chain links TRBV7-9 to TRBJ2-5; D is undetermined. V gave up 5 bases and J gave up 6 bases, with 22 bases separating them. The CDR3 loop spans 16 amino acids. Germline V CDR1 and CDR2: SEHNR, FQNEAQ (reference sequence). In DNA, the CDR3 is TGTGCCAGCAGCCCCCCGGGTCTCACTCTTACTCAGACCCAGTACTTC. Its protein product is CASSPPGLTLTQTQYF. The full variable domain, its missing parts supplied by reference TRBV7-9 and TRBJ2-5, is DTGVSQNPRHKITKRGQNVTFRCDPISEHNRLYWYRQTLGQGPEFLTYFQNEAQLEKSRLLSDRFSAERPKGSFSTLEIQRTEQGDSAMYLCASSPPGLTLTQTQYFGPGTRLLVL.

This clone has a handful of counts. The chain links TRBV9 to TRBJ1-1; 8 nucleotides line up with TRBD1. The CDR3 has 12 residues. From germline, CDR1 is SGDLS and CDR2 YYNGEE. Losses at the gene ends were 3 bases for V and 11 bases for J; bases not matched to a gene: 6. Here the CDR3 DNA reads TGTGCCAGCAGCGCTCAGACAGGGGAGGCTTTCTTT. This encodes CASSAQTGEAFF. Drawing the rest from reference TRBV9 and TRBJ1-1, the complete variable domain is DSGVTQTPKHLITATGQRVTLRCSPRSGDLSVYWYQQSLDQGLQFLIQYYNGEERAKGNILERFSAQQFPDLHSELNLSSLELGDSALYFCASSAQTGEAFFGQGTRLTVV.

J is TRBJ2-1 and V is TRBV5-4; 10 bases match TRBD2. CDR1 and CDR2 (germline): SGHNT, YYREEE (reference sequence). V was pared by 4 bases and J by 3 bases, with 4 bases of the junction left unmatched. CDR3 length: 15 amino acids. CDR3 protein: CASSLSGGSYNEQFF. CDR3 coding DNA: TGTGCCAGCAGCCTTAGCGGGGGGAGCTACAATGAGCAGTTCTTC.

The chain employs TRBV4-2 and TRBJ2-3; 9 bases fit TRBD2. Germline V gene lookup returns CDR1 LGHNA and CDR2 YNFKEQ. V trimming: 3 bases; J trimming: 3 bases; junction bases outside the gene matches: 7. The CDR3 spans 16 residues. CDR3 coding DNA: TGTGCCAGCAGCCAGAAAGGGACTAGCAAAACAGATACGCAGTATTTT. It specifies CASSQKGTSKTDTQYF.

This sequence joins TRBV5-8 and TRBJ2-7; TRBD1 agrees at 9 bases. With V trimmed by 5 bases and J by 0 bases, 3 bases remained unmatched. This CDR3 has 14 residues. The germline gives CDR1 SGHTS, CDR2 YDEGEE. The CDR3: CASRGTGSSYEQYF. CDR3 nucleotide sequence: TGTGCCAGCAGGGGGACAGGGAGCTCCTACGAGCAGTACTTC.

The chain uses TRBV10-3 and TRBJ1-1; possible D gene TRBD1, 6 bases. Germline lookup yields CDR1 ENHRY and CDR2 SYGVKD. This CDR3 region has 12 residues. V was pared by 10 bases and J by 1 base, with 10 bases between. The CDR3 region has the DNA TGTGCCACCCAACAGGGGAACACTGAAGCTTTCTTT. Encoded protein: CATQQGNTEAFF.